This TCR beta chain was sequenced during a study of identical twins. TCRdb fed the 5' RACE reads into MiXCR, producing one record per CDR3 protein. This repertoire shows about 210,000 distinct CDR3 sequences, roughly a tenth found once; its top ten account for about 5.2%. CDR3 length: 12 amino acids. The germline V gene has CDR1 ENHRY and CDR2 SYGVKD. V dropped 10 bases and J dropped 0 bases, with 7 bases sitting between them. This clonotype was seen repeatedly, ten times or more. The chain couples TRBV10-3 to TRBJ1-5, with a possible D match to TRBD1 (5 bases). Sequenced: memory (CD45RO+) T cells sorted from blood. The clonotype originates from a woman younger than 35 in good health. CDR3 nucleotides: TGTGCCACCCAGGGTAGCAATCAGCCCCAGCATTTT. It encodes CATQGSNQPQHF.